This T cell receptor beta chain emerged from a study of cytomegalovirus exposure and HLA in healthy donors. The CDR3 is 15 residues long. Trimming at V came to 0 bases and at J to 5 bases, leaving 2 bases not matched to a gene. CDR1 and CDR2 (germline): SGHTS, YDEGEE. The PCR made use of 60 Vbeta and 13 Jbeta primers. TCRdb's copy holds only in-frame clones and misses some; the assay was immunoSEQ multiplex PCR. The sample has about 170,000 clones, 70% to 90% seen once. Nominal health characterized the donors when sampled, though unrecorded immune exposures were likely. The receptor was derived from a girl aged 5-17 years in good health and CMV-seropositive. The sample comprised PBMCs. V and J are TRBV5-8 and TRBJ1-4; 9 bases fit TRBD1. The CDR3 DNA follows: TGTGCCAGCAGCTTGGCCGACAGGGGGAATGAAAAACTGTTTTTT. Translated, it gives CASSLADRGNEKLFF.